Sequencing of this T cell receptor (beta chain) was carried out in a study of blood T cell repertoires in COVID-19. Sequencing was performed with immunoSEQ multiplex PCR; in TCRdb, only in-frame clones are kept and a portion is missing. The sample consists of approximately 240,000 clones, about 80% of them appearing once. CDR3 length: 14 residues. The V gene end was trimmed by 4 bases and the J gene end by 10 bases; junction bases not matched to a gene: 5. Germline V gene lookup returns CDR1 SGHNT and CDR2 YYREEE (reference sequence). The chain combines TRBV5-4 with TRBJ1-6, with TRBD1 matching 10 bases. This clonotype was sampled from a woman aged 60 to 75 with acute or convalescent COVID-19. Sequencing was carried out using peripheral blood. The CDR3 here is CASSQGQGGSPLHF. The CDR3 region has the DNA TGTGCCAGCAGCCAAGGACAGGGGGGATCACCCCTCCACTTT. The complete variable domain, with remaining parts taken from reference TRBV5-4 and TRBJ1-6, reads ETGVTQSPTHLIKTRGQQVTLRCSSQSGHNTVSWYQQALGQGPQFIFQYYREEENGRGNFPPRFSGLQFPNYSSELNVNALELDDSALYLCASSQGQGGSPLHFGNGTRLTVT.